The next 18 T cell receptor beta chains were all read from a single sample in a study of blood T cell repertoires in COVID-19. Profiled with immunoSEQ multiplex PCR; TCRdb holds only in-frame clones, not every one. Of about 83,000 clones listed, around 87% are singletons. Sequenced sample: peripheral blood. The receptor set was obtained from an elderly man with active or convalescent COVID-19.

This chain uses TRBV5-1 with TRBJ1-2; 10 positions match TRBD1. The V and J ends lost 5 bases and 6 bases, in that order; junction bases with no gene match: 10. The CDR3 spans 15 residues. The germline CDR1 and CDR2 sequences are SGHRS and YFSETQ. CDR3 amino acids: CASRPYGDRGNGYTF. The CDR3 nucleotides read TGCGCCAGCAGACCGTACGGGGACAGGGGTAATGGCTACACCTTC.

The rearrangement joins TRBV10-2 to TRBJ1-2; TRBD1 matches 7 bases. The length of the CDR3 is 14 residues. Germline CDR1 WSHSY, CDR2 SAAADI. The V gene end was trimmed by 5 bases and the J gene end by 6 bases; junction bases not matched to a gene: 9. This chain's CDR3 is CASSWSDREHGYTF. The CDR3 nucleotides read TGCGCCAGCAGTTGGTCCGACAGGGAGCATGGCTACACCTTC.

The J gene is TRBJ2-3, the V gene TRBV9; 10 bases are a match to TRBD2. V shed 0 bases, J shed 4 bases, and the junction held 5 bases outside the gene matches. The CDR3 loop spans 16 amino acids. In germline, CDR1 is SGDLS, CDR2 YYNGEE. CDR3 region: CASSVVASGSPDTQYF. The CDR3 nucleotides read TGTGCCAGCAGCGTAGTGGCTAGCGGGAGCCCAGATACGCAGTATTTT.

The chain has TRBV2 and TRBJ1-5; 8 nucleotides match TRBD1. In germline, CDR1 is SNHLY, CDR2 FYNNEI. The CDR3 has 16 amino acids. The ends lost 7 bases at V and 5 bases at J; junction bases unmatched: 13. CDR3 sequence reads: CASTSNAGQEYQPQHF. The CDR3 bases are TGTGCCAGCACCTCTAATGCGGGACAGGAATATCAGCCCCAGCATTTT.

The rearrangement uses TRBV3-1 (or the pseudogene TRBV3-2) and TRBJ2-5; possibly TRBD1 for D (5 bases). With 4 bases removed from V and 5 bases from J, the gap between germline ends came to 17 bases. This CDR3 has 15 amino acids. Germline V gene lookup returns CDR1 LGHDT and CDR2 YNNKEL (reference sequence). CDR3 loop: CASSPSRDPGETQYF. CDR3 DNA: TGTGCCAGCAGCCCGTCCAGGGATCCTGGGGAGACCCAGTACTTC.

The J gene is TRBJ2-1, the V gene TRBV7-8; 7 positions match TRBD1. The length of the CDR3 is 13 residues. Germline loops: CDR1 SGHVS, CDR2 FQNEAQ. V lost 5 bases and J lost 9; bases outside the gene matches: 7. As DNA, the CDR3 is TGTGCCAGCAGCCGCGACAGGGACAGTGAGCAGTTCTTC. As protein: CASSRDRDSEQFF.

This clone has a handful of counts. This sequence joins TRBV29-1 and TRBJ2-1, with 10 bases identical to TRBD2. The CDR3 runs 14 residues. V gave up 5 bases and J gave up 2 bases; unmatched junction bases: 3. CDR1 SQVTM and CDR2 ANQGSEA come from the germline V gene. CDR3 nucleotides: TGCAGCGTTTATGGACTAGCGGCCTACAATGAGCAGTTCTTC. Translating it yields CSVYGLAAYNEQFF.

This chain links TRBV30 with TRBJ2-4; the D gene is possibly TRBD2 (5 bases). The CDR3 contains 13 residues. The germline CDR1 and CDR2 sequences are GTSNPN and SVGIG (reference sequence). V lost 5 bases to trimming and J lost 1 base, with 9 bases between them. This chain's CDR3 is CAWSGSAKNIQYF. For the CDR3, the DNA is TGTGCCTGGTCGGGGAGTGCCAAAAACATTCAGTACTTC.

The chain is built from TRBV28 and TRBJ1-5; D uncertain. This CDR3 is built from 16 residues. The V end lost 1 base, the J end lost 3 bases, and 13 bases lay between the germline ends. CDR1 is MDHEN, CDR2 SYDVKM, per germline. The CDR3 sequence: CASSLSWAANNQPQHF. CDR3 nucleotides: TGTGCCAGCAGTTTATCCTGGGCAGCCAACAATCAGCCCCAGCATTTT.

This chain uses TRBV5-1 with TRBJ2-2; 9 bases map to TRBD1. V was clipped by 4 bases and J by 6 bases; unmatched bases: 13. This CDR3 is built from 17 residues. Germline CDR1 SGHRS, CDR2 YFSETQ. The CDR3 nucleotides are TGCGCCAGCAGCAAGGACGGAACAGGGGGCAGGGCCGGGGAGCTGTTTTTT. Translated: CASSKDGTGGRAGELFF.

J is TRBJ1-1 and V is TRBV25-1; no firm D call. This CDR3 is 14 amino acids long. The V end was cut by 0 bases, the J end by 4 bases, with 9 bases between. From germline, CDR1 is MGHDK and CDR2 SYGVNS. CDR3: CASSEYGGVTEAFF. CDR3 bases: TGTGCCAGCAGTGAATATGGAGGCGTCACTGAAGCTTTCTTT.

This clone was counted a single time. This chain uses TRBV29-1 with TRBJ2-2; 8 nucleotides line up with TRBD1. Trimming at V came to 7 bases and at J to 6 bases, leaving 10 bases not matched to a gene. Germline V CDR1 and CDR2: SQVTM, ANQGSEA. The CDR3 totals 14 residues. In DNA form, the CDR3 reads TGCAGCGCGTCGGACAGGGTGGGTTCCGGGGAGCTGTTTTTT. Its translation: CSASDRVGSGELFF.

The V call is TRBV5-1, the J call TRBJ2-1, with D possibly matching TRBD1 (5 bases). Germline CDR1 reads SGHRS; CDR2 reads YFSETQ. This CDR3 is 14 amino acids long. V lost 5 bases and J 9 bases, leaving 18 bases between the germline ends. CDR3 sequence (DNA): TGCGCCAGCAGACCCTCTGGGGCGGTTGGTGAGCAGTTCTTC. This codes for CASRPSGAVGEQFF.

The sample holds a few counts of this clone. The chain combines TRBV25-1 with TRBJ1-5, with TRBD1 as a possible D gene (5 bases). This CDR3 region has 15 residues. V lost 1 base, J lost 0 bases, and 7 bases lay in between. Per germline, CDR1 MGHDK and CDR2 SYGVNS. The CDR3 protein is CASSEWGDSNQPQHF. CDR3 bases: TGTGCCAGCAGTGAATGGGGGGATAGCAATCAGCCCCAGCATTTT.

This chain connects TRBV27 to TRBJ1-3; D remains unclear. Germline V CDR1 and CDR2: MNHEY, SMNVEV (reference sequence). The V and J ends lost 5 bases and 2 bases respectively, with 13 bases between them. The CDR3 runs 15 residues. The CDR3 sequence is CASSLGREAGNTIYF. For the CDR3, the DNA is TGTGCCAGCAGTCTAGGACGGGAGGCTGGAAACACCATATATTTT.

The chain has TRBV18 and TRBJ1-5, with 8 bases matching TRBD1. The CDR3 is 17 amino acids. The ends lost 0 bases at V and 4 bases at J; junction bases unmatched: 8. CDR1 is KGHSH, CDR2 LQKENI, per germline. This CDR3 is CASSPPRQGKTNQPQHF. The CDR3 DNA is TGTGCCAGCTCACCACCCCGACAGGGGAAGACGAATCAGCCCCAGCATTTT.

This chain links TRBV28 with TRBJ2-7; possibly TRBD1 for D (6 bases). Trimming cost V 3 bases and J 3 bases, with 12 bases left between them. This CDR3 contains 14 residues. Germline V gene data show CDR1 as MDHEN and CDR2 as SYDVKM. The chain's CDR3 is CASSFRRQVYEQYV. CDR3 in DNA: TGTGCCAGCAGTTTTCGTAGACAGGTCTACGAGCAGTACGTC.

This rearrangement joins TRBV5-1 to TRBJ2-5, with 7 bases matching TRBD2. V lost 5 bases to trimming and J lost 2 bases; unmatched junction nucleotides: 12. CDR1 is SGHRS, CDR2 YFSETQ, per germline. This CDR3 spans 16 amino acids. The CDR3 nucleotides read TGCGCCAGCAGTCGTGTAGGCGGGAGCAATCAAGAGACCCAGTACTTC. It encodes CASSRVGGSNQETQYF.